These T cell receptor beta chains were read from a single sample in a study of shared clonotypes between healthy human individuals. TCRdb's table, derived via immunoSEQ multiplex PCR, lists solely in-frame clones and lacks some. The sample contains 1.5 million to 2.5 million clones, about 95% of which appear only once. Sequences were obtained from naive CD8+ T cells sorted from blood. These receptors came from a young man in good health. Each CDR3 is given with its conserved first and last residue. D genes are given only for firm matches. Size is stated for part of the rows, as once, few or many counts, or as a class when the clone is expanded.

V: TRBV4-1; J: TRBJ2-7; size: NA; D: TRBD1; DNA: TGCGCCAGCAGCCAATCAGGGGGACAGGGGGGCTACGAGCAGTACTTC; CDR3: CASSQSGGQGGYEQYF
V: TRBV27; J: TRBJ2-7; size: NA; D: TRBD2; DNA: TGTGCCAGCAGTTTATCGGGACTAGCGTTCTACGAGCAGTACTTC; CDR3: CASSLSGLAFYEQYF
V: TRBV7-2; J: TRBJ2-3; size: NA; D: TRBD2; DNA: TGTGCCAGCAGCTTATGGCTAGCGGGAGCGGTCACAGATACGCAGTATTTT; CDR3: CASSLWLAGAVTDTQYF
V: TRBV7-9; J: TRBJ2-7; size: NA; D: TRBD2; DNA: TGTGCCAGCAGCCCTGGACTAGCGGTGTGGGACTACGAGCAGTACTTC; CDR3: CASSPGLAVWDYEQYF
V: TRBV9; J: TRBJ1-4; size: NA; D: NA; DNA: TGTGCCAGCAGCGTAGCGGGGTCAACTAATGAAAAACTGTTTTTT; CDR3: CASSVAGSTNEKLFF
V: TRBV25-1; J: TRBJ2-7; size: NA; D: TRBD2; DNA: TGTGCCCGGGGGGGGGAGGTCTCCTACGAGCAGTACTTC; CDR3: CARGGEVSYEQYF
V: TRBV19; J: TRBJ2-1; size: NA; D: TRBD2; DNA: TGTGCCACGTCTAGCGGGGGCTACAATGAGCAGTTCTTC; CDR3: CATSSGGYNEQFF
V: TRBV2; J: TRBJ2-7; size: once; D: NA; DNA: TGTGCCAGCAGTGATTGGGGGGCCTACGAGCAGTACTTC; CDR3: CASSDWGAYEQYF
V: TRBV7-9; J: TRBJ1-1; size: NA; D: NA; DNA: TGTGCCAGCAGAGGAGCAGTGAACACTGAAGCTTTCTTT; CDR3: CASRGAVNTEAFF
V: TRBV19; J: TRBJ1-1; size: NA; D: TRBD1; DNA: TGTGCCAGTAGTTCAAAGACAGGGGCTGAAGCTTTCTTT; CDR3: CASSSKTGAEAFF
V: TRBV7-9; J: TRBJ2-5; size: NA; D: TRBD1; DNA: TGTGCCAGCAGCTTACCCCTTGGGACAGGGGATATTGCAGAGACCCAGTACTTC; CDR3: CASSLPLGTGDIAETQYF
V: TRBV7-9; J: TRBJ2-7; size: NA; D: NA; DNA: TGTGCCAGCAGCTGGAGAGGGGGTGAAACCTACGAGCAGTACTTC; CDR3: CASSWRGGETYEQYF
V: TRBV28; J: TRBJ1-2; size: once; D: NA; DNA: TGTGCCAGCAGTTTATCCGACAGTAACTATGGCTACACCTTC; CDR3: CASSLSDSNYGYTF
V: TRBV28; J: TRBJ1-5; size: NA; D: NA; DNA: TGTGCCAGCAGTTTTAGGGGGGAGGCATTTCAGCCCCAGCATTTT; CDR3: CASSFRGEAFQPQHF
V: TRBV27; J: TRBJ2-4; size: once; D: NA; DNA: TGTGCCAGCAGTGGGATAGTCGGCATTCAGTACTTC; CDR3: CASSGIVGIQYF
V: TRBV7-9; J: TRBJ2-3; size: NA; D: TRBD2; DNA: TGTGCCAGCAGCTCCTCGATACTAGCGGGAGGTACAGATACGCAGTATTTT; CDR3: CASSSSILAGGTDTQYF
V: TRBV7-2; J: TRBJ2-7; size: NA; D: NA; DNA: TGTGCCAGCAGCTTAGGAGGCGGGTTGACCTACGAGCAGTACTTC; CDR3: CASSLGGGLTYEQYF
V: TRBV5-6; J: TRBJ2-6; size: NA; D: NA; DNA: TGTGCCAGCAGCTCGCCCAACCACTATTTCTCTGGGGCCAACGTCCTGACTTTC; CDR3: CASSSPNHYFSGANVLTF
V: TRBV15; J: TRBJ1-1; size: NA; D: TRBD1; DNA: TGTGCCACCAGCAGAGACATCAGGACAGGCTCGAACACTGAAGCTTTCTTT; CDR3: CATSRDIRTGSNTEAFF
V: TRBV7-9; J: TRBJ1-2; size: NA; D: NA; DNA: TGTGCCAGCAGCTTAATCCCGGGAAATGGCTACACCTTC; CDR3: CASSLIPGNGYTF
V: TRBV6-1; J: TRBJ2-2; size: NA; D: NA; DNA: TGTGCCAGCAGTGAATACGTACTGCGGAACACCGGGGAGCTGTTTTTT; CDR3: CASSEYVLRNTGELFF
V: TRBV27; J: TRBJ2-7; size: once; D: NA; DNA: TGTGCCAGCAGACGGGGGCCCCCCTACGAGCAGTACTTC; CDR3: CASRRGPPYEQYF
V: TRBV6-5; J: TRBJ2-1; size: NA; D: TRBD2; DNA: TGTGCCAGCAGTTTGAAAATAGCGGGAGTCAATGAGCAGTTCTTC; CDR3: CASSLKIAGVNEQFF
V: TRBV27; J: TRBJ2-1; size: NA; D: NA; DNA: TGTGCCAGCAGTTTGACAGGCTACAATGAGCAGTTCTTC; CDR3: CASSLTGYNEQFF